This T cell receptor beta chain was sequenced for a study of blood T cell repertoires in COVID-19. Study background: Acute and convalescent COVID-19 samples came from the United States, Italy and Spain. Sample material is recorded as cDNA or gDNA derived from T cells, B-cell-depleted T cells, or PBMCs.

Profiled with immunoSEQ multiplex PCR; TCRdb holds only in-frame clones, not every one. The sample holds fewer than 400,000 clones; roughly 90% are singletons and the top ten take approximately 1.8%. After removal of 6 bases from V and 6 bases from J, the junction contained 7 bases not matched to a gene. The V gene's germline CDR1 is LGHDT and CDR2 YNNKEL (reference sequence). This CDR3 contains 13 residues. The J gene is TRBJ1-2, the V gene TRBV3-1 (or the pseudogene TRBV3-2), with 7 bases that match TRBD1. This TCR came from a woman in her thirties with COVID-19, enrolled during active disease. Sequenced input: peripheral blood. CDR3 sequence reads: CASRDRVLHGYTF. DNA for the CDR3: TGTGCCAGCAGAGACAGGGTTTTACATGGCTACACCTTC.